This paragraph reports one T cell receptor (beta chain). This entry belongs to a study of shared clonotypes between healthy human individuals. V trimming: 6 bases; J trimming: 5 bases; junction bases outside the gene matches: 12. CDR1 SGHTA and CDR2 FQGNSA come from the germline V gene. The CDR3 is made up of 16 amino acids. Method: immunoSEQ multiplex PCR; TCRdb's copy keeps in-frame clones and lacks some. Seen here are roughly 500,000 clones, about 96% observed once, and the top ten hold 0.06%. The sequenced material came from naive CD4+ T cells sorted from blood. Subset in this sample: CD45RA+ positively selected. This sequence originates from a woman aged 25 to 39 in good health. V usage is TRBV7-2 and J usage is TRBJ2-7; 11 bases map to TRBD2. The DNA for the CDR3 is TGTGCCAGCAGAACTAAATCGACTAGCGGGACCCACGAGCAGTACTTC. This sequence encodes CASRTKSTSGTHEQYF.